These 7 T cell receptor beta chains came from one sample sequenced in a study of T cells in Graves' hyperthyroidism and ophthalmopathy. It was RNA transcripts that yielded the amplified TCR beta CDR3 regions. A set of HTBI primers served as the primers for a first-round RT-PCR of the TCR CDR3. TCRdb itself ran the multiplex PCR reads through MiXCR, one entry per CDR3 protein. The repertoire holds about 540,000 distinct CDR3 sequences, with about 43% as singletons. Specimen: peripheral blood or thyroid tissue (not recorded which). These receptor sequences come from a young woman with Graves' hyperthyroidism.

The genes are TRBV15 and TRBJ1-2; D might be TRBD1 (5 bases). The germline CDR1 and CDR2 sequences are LNHNV and YYDKDF (reference sequence). With 0 bases removed from V and 7 bases from J, the gap between germline ends came to 18 bases. The CDR3 covers 16 residues. CDR3 sequence reads: CATSRDLTGTRGGYTF. The CDR3 DNA is TGTGCCACCAGCAGAGATTTAACCGGGACTCGAGGTGGCTACACCTTC.

This chain connects TRBV14 to TRBJ2-3; 11 nucleotides line up with TRBD2. The trim removed 4 bases at V and 5 bases at J, leaving 2 bases unmatched. Germline V lookup: CDR1 SGHDN, CDR2 FVKESK. This CDR3 comprises 14 residues. DNA for the CDR3: TGTGCCAGCAGCCTCGGGACTAGCGGAGATACGCAGTATTTT. Translation gives CASSLGTSGDTQYF.

The chain combines TRBV7-9 with TRBJ1-2; D might be TRBD1 (5 bases). Germline assignment: CDR1 SEHNR and CDR2 FQNEAQ (reference sequence). This CDR3 is 14 amino acids long. Trimming cost V 6 bases and J 8 bases, with 19 bases left between them. This CDR3 is CASSSQGMVKGYTF. CDR3 coding DNA: TGTGCCAGCAGTTCGCAGGGAATGGTAAAGGGCTACACCTTC.

The J gene is TRBJ1-4, the V gene TRBV15; 7 bases match TRBD1. V lost 2 bases and J lost 8; bases outside the gene matches: 14. CDR3 length: 17 residues. Germline V gene lookup returns CDR1 LNHNV and CDR2 YYDKDF (reference sequence). The CDR3 spells CATSRSYQGDFGEKLFF. The DNA for the CDR3 is TGTGCCACCAGCAGATCTTACCAGGGGGACTTTGGGGAAAAACTGTTTTTT. The variable domain in full, completed from reference TRBV15 and TRBJ1-4, reads DAMVIQNPRYQVTQFGKPVTLSCSQTLNHNVMYWYQQKSSQAPKLLFHYYDKDFNNEADTPDNFQSRRPNTSFCFLDIRSPGLGDTAMYLCATSRSYQGDFGEKLFFGSGTQLSVL.

This clonotype came up many times. The chain is built from TRBV15 and TRBJ1-5; D is possibly TRBD1 (5 bases). The germline CDR1 and CDR2 sequences are LNHNV and YYDKDF (reference sequence). This CDR3 is built from 14 residues. The ends were cut back, 1 base at V and 4 bases at J, with 8 bases in the middle. The CDR3 DNA reads TGTGCCACCAGCAGAGCGACAGTTAATCAGCCCCAGCATTTT. Its protein is CATSRATVNQPQHF.

This clonotype turned up a few times. This rearrangement joins TRBV20-1 to TRBJ2-7; the D gene is possibly TRBD1 (6 bases). This CDR3 spans 14 amino acids. Germline V lookup: CDR1 DFQATT, CDR2 SNEGSKA (reference sequence). V was shortened by 6 bases and J by 0 bases, with 15 bases between the two germline ends. DNA for the CDR3: TGCAGTGCAAGTAGGGGGTTCCTCTCCTACGAGCAGTACTTC. Its translation: CSASRGFLSYEQYF.

Many counts were recorded for this clonotype. The V and J genes are TRBV7-9 and TRBJ1-6; D is undetermined. The CDR3 runs 15 residues. V shed 1 base and J shed 6 bases, with 10 bases lying between them. Germline-derived CDR1 and CDR2 are SEHNR and FQNEAQ (reference sequence). The CDR3 nucleotides read TGTGCCAGCAGCTTAGTCGGCAGTTTTAATTCACCCCTCCACTTT. Its translation is CASSLVGSFNSPLHF.